The clone carrying this T cell receptor beta chain appeared once. In the authors' workflow: Estimates of nucleated cell counts were drawn from the amplification of reference gene primers. Some clones are missing from TCRdb's copy, which holds only in-frame ones; the method was immunoSEQ multiplex PCR. D and trimming were read from the DNA, whereas the V and J calls and clone size are those reported in that table. The profile covers 250,000 or so clones, with approximately 80% appearing a single time and approximately 1.9% taken by the ten largest. The data were taken from a study of blood T cell repertoires in COVID-19. Sequencing was performed on peripheral blood. This sequence originates from an elderly woman with acute or convalescent COVID-19.

CDR3 sequence (DNA): TGTGCCAGTCACTGGCAGGGGTTGAGAGATGAGCAGTTCTTC. This gives the protein CASHWQGLRDEQFF. This chain links TRBV27 with TRBJ2-1, with a possible D match to TRBD1 (6 bases). CDR1 is MNHEY, CDR2 SMNVEV, per germline (reference sequence). This CDR3 region has 14 residues. Trimming pared 9 bases from V and 8 bases from J, leaving 20 bases between.